Presented here are 27 T cell receptor beta chains from one specimen sequenced in a study of T cell repertoires in cytomegalovirus infection. These TCRs' antigens remain unknown. TCRdb called the reads again in MiXCR, with one record for every CDR3 protein. Found here are 750,000 to 900,000 distinct CDR3 sequences, 25% to 35% of them singletons; the top ten hold over 10%. Sequencing was performed on cultured CD8+ T cells from PBMCs, taken from culture after CMV antigen stimulation. Every receptor here comes from a human donor in good health (CMV status not recorded). Some clones in this sample may be carry-over from other donors' samples.

The J gene is TRBJ2-7, the V gene TRBV5-6; TRBD2 matches 7 bases. There are 14 residues in the CDR3. V lost 2 bases, J lost 3 bases, and 5 bases stayed unmatched. Germline V gene sequence: CDR1 SGHDT, CDR2 YYEEEE. The CDR3, as DNA: TGTGCCAGCAGCTTACGGGGGGAACTCTACGAGCAGTACGTC. It yields the protein CASSLRGELYEQYV.

This clonotype was seen a few times. The chain employs TRBV2 and TRBJ2-1, with D uncertain. In germline, CDR1 is SNHLY, CDR2 FYNNEI. The CDR3 runs to 14 residues. Trimming cost V 0 bases and J 3 bases, with 6 bases left between them. The CDR3 protein is CASSEASFYNEQFF. The DNA for the CDR3 is TGTGCCAGCAGTGAAGCCAGCTTCTACAATGAGCAGTTCTTC.

The chain recombines TRBV18 with TRBJ2-5; possibly TRBD1 or TRBD2 for D (5 bases each). The V end lost 2 bases, the J end lost 3 bases, and 13 bases lay between the germline ends. Germline V gene data show CDR1 as KGHSH and CDR2 as LQKENI. CDR3 length: 15 amino acids. The CDR3 is CASSPGTDREETQYF. The DNA for the CDR3 is TGTGCCAGCTCACCAGGGACCGACCGGGAAGAGACCCAGTACTTC.

This clonotype was detected a few times. The chain is built from TRBV27 and TRBJ1-2; 11 nucleotides agree with TRBD1. Germline V gives CDR1 MNHEY, CDR2 SMNVEV (reference sequence). CDR3 length: 17 residues. The trim removed 6 bases at V and 1 base at J, leaving 10 bases unmatched. The CDR3 loop reads CASSAGQGANLNYGYTF. DNA of the CDR3: TGTGCCAGCAGCGCCGGACAGGGGGCTAACCTTAACTATGGCTACACCTTC.

This clonotype was recorded at least ten times. The chain has TRBV11-2 and TRBJ1-2, with D possibly being TRBD1 (6 bases). CDR3 length equals 14 residues. Trimming left V 8 bases short and J 4 bases short, with 17 bases between. The germline gives CDR1 SGHAT, CDR2 FQNNGV. The chain's CDR3 is CASGWEGEGYGYTF. The DNA for the CDR3 is TGTGCCAGCGGATGGGAGGGGGAAGGCTATGGCTACACCTTC.

The rearrangement joins TRBV6-2 or TRBV6-3 to TRBJ1-1; D may be TRBD1 (5 bases). Germline CDR1 MNHEY, CDR2 SVGEGT. Between the trimmed V and J ends, which lost 8 bases and 2 bases, there was a span of 15 bases. The CDR3 length is 14 residues. The CDR3 sequence is CASCYGGSNTEAFF. In DNA form, the CDR3 reads TGTGCCAGCTGCTATGGGGGTAGTAACACTGAAGCTTTCTTT.

The CDR3 loop reads CASSTDFQETQYF. CDR3 nucleotides: TGTGCCAGCAGCACCGACTTCCAAGAGACCCAGTACTTC. V is TRBV7-9 and J is TRBJ2-5, with no clear D. Germline CDR1 SEHNR, CDR2 FQNEAQ (reference sequence). The CDR3 sequence is 13 residues long. V lost 5 bases, J lost 1 base, and 8 bases lay in between. The full variable domain, rest sourced from reference TRBV7-9 and TRBJ2-5, is DTGVSQNPRHKITKRGQNVTFRCDPISEHNRLYWYRQTLGQGPEFLTYFQNEAQLEKSRLLSDRFSAERPKGSFSTLEIQRTEQGDSAMYLCASSTDFQETQYFGPGTRLLVL.

J is TRBJ2-6 and V is TRBV5-8; D remains unclear. This CDR3 comprises 15 residues. The germline V gene has CDR1 SGHTS and CDR2 YDEGEE. Trimming took 5 bases from V and 0 from J, leaving 9 bases between them. The DNA for the CDR3 is TGTGCCAGCAGGCCGATGGCCTCTGGGGCCAACGTCCTGACTTTC. Protein sequence: CASRPMASGANVLTF. The whole variable domain, remainder taken from reference TRBV5-8 and TRBJ2-6, is EAGVTQSPTHLIKTRGQQATLRCSPISGHTSVYWYQQALGLGLQFLLWYDEGEERNRGNFPPRFSGRQFPNYSSELNVNALELEDSALYLCASRPMASGANVLTFGAGSRLTVL.

The rearrangement joins TRBV29-1 to TRBJ2-7; weak D call: TRBD1 (6 bases). The CDR3 has 12 amino acids. V gave up 5 bases and J gave up 3 bases, with 11 bases separating them. Per germline, CDR1 SQVTM and CDR2 ANQGSEA. The CDR3 reads CSVTLQGYEQYF. The CDR3 nucleotides are TGCAGCGTTACCCTACAGGGCTACGAGCAGTACTTC.

This clonotype was seen a handful of times. The genes are TRBV27 and TRBJ2-3, with D hard to call. The V and J ends lost 4 bases and 6 bases respectively, with 11 bases between them. Germline V gene data show CDR1 as MNHEY and CDR2 as SMNVEV (reference sequence). CDR3 length equals 13 residues. The CDR3 region is CASSWFQMDTQYF. CDR3 DNA: TGTGCCAGCAGTTGGTTTCAAATGGATACGCAGTATTTT.

This clonotype turned up a few times. The V gene is TRBV6-5, the J gene TRBJ2-7; no clear D. V was trimmed by 0 bases and J by 7 bases, leaving 10 bases between them. This CDR3 has 13 residues. Germline V CDR1 and CDR2: MNHEY, SVGAGI. The CDR3 nucleotides read TGTGCCAGCAGTTACTCGCCCGCTCAAGAGCAGTACTTC. This translates into CASSYSPAQEQYF.

The chain carries TRBV27 and TRBJ1-1; no firm D call. This CDR3 has 14 amino acids. With 7 bases removed from V and 5 bases from J, the gap between germline ends came to 17 bases. CDR1 MNHEY and CDR2 SMNVEV come from the germline V gene (reference sequence). CDR3 DNA: TGTGCCAGCACGACCGGCGGCGGGGTGACTGAAGCTTTCTTT. As protein: CASTTGGGVTEAFF.

This clonotype has just a few counts. This sequence joins TRBV14 and TRBJ2-7, with TRBD2 matching over 9 bases. CDR1 and CDR2 from the germline V gene are SGHDN and FVKESK. Trimming at V came to 0 bases and at J to 2 bases, leaving 5 bases not matched to a gene. This CDR3 contains 16 residues. The CDR3 spells CASSQDRLAGTYEQYV. The CDR3 region has the DNA TGTGCCAGCAGCCAAGATCGGCTAGCGGGGACCTACGAGCAGTACGTC.

The chain has TRBV25-1 and TRBJ2-5; 7 bases align to TRBD1. Unmatched junction bases numbered 4, after V lost 2 bases and J lost 4 bases. The CDR3 is made up of 14 amino acids. CDR1 and CDR2 from the germline V gene are MGHDK and SYGVNS. Written as DNA, the CDR3 is TGTGCCAGCAGTGAAACAGGGGTTCGAGAGACCCAGTACTTC. This gives the protein CASSETGVRETQYF.

This clonotype was counted between two and nine times. The chain joins TRBV5-6 to TRBJ1-5; D is unclear. Trimming cost V 4 bases and J 2 bases, with 13 bases left between them. Germline V lookup: CDR1 SGHDT, CDR2 YYEEEE. This CDR3 has 15 amino acids. In DNA form, the CDR3 reads TGTGCCAGCAGCGTCGGATTCGGAGGCAATCAGCCCCAGCATTTT. This encodes CASSVGFGGNQPQHF. Full variable domain (remainder filled in from reference TRBV5-6 and TRBJ1-5): DAGVTQSPTHLIKTRGQQVTLRCSPKSGHDTVSWYQQALGQGPQFIFQYYEEEERQRGNFPDRFSGHQFPNYSSELNVNALLLGDSALYLCASSVGFGGNQPQHFGDGTRLSIL.

For this clonotype: A much larger clone lies one base from this, so it may be a read error. CDR3 loop: CASSQPGTGQPQHF. As DNA, the CDR3 is TGTGCCAGCAGCCAGCCCGGGACAGGTCAGCCCCAGCATTTT. The chain has TRBV7-3 and TRBJ1-5; 8 bases are a match to TRBD1. V lost 5 bases to trimming and J lost 6 bases; unmatched junction nucleotides: 6. CDR1 and CDR2 from the germline V gene are SGHTA and FQGTGA. The CDR3 covers 14 residues.

V and J are TRBV11-2 and TRBJ1-6; TRBD1 aligns across 7 bases. With 5 bases clipped from V and 10 bases from J, the junction kept 8 bases outside the gene matches. The germline V gene has CDR1 SGHAT and CDR2 FQNNGV. This CDR3 is 14 amino acids long. The CDR3 here is CASSQGRGGSPLHF. The CDR3 coding sequence is TGTGCCAGCAGCCAAGGCAGGGGGGGCTCACCCCTCCACTTT.

J is TRBJ2-3 and V is TRBV5-1; tentative D call: TRBD1 (5 bases). The CDR3 runs to 14 residues. Trimming pared 5 bases from V and 1 base from J, leaving 11 bases between. The germline V gene encodes CDR1 SGHRS and CDR2 YFSETQ. CDR3 sequence: CASRETAGTDTQYF. The CDR3 nucleotides read TGCGCCAGCAGGGAGACAGCCGGCACAGATACGCAGTATTTT.

This clonotype was observed a few times. V is TRBV2 and J is TRBJ2-1, with TRBD1 as a possible D gene (6 bases). Germline assignment: CDR1 SNHLY and CDR2 FYNNEI. Between the trimmed V and J ends, which lost 7 bases and 6 bases, there was a span of 10 bases. The CDR3 has 12 amino acids. CDR3 nucleotides: TGTGCCAGCAACAGGGACGGCAATGAGCAGTTCTTC. Translation gives CASNRDGNEQFF. Full variable domain (missing parts from reference TRBV2 and TRBJ2-1): EPEVTQTPSHQVTQMGQEVILRCVPISNHLYFYWYRQILGQKVEFLVSFYNNEISEKSEIFDDQFSVERPDGSNFTLKIRSTKLEDSAMYFCASNRDGNEQFFGPGTRLTVL.

This clonotype turned up a few times. The chain is built from TRBV4-1 and TRBJ1-1; D uncertain. V dropped 4 bases and J dropped 0 bases, with 15 bases sitting between them. Per germline, CDR1 MGHRA and CDR2 YSYEKL. The length of the CDR3 is 16 residues. The CDR3 here is CASSLVLAGMNTEAFF. CDR3 in DNA: TGCGCCAGCAGCCTCGTTTTGGCAGGTATGAACACTGAAGCTTTCTTT.

The rearrangement uses TRBV7-9 and TRBJ2-7, with TRBD1 identical over 7 bases. The CDR3 runs 14 residues. Germline V CDR1 and CDR2: SEHNR, FQNEAQ (reference sequence). The V segment lost 3 bases and the J segment 2 bases; nucleotides outside the gene matches: 4. CDR3 region: CASSFGTAPYEQYF. The CDR3 DNA sequence: TGTGCCAGCAGCTTCGGGACAGCCCCCTACGAGCAGTACTTC. Drawing the rest from reference TRBV7-9 and TRBJ2-7, the complete variable domain is DTGVSQNPRHKITKRGQNVTFRCDPISEHNRLYWYRQTLGQGPEFLTYFQNEAQLEKSRLLSDRFSAERPKGSFSTLEIQRTEQGDSAMYLCASSFGTAPYEQYFGPGTRLTVT.

Notes on this clonotype: This could be a read error, since a much larger clone is one nucleotide away. J is TRBJ1-5 and V is TRBV7-2; D is undetermined. Germline assignment: CDR1 SGHTA and CDR2 FQGNSA. V was cut by 2 bases and J by 7 bases, with 15 bases left in between. The CDR3 consists of 15 residues. The chain's CDR3 is CASSLPRRHRQPQHF. DNA for the CDR3: TGTGCCAGCAGCTTACCGCGGCGACATAGGCAGCCCCAGCATTTT.

J is TRBJ2-1 and V is TRBV6-5; 9 bases map to TRBD1. Germline-derived CDR1 and CDR2 are MNHEY and SVGAGI. The CDR3 is 18 residues long. After removal of 4 bases from V and 8 bases from J, the junction contained 18 bases not matched to a gene. This CDR3 is CASSFFPPGTGKVDEQFF. The CDR3 DNA reads TGTGCCAGCAGTTTTTTCCCGCCCGGGACAGGGAAAGTCGATGAGCAGTTCTTC.

V gene TRBV7-9 combines with J gene TRBJ2-7, with D tentatively TRBD1 or TRBD2 (6 bases each). The CDR3 is 14 residues long. From germline, CDR1 is SEHNR and CDR2 FQNEAQ (reference sequence). The V and J ends lost 7 bases and 2 bases respectively, with 15 bases between them. The CDR3 nucleotides read TGTGCCAGCACCGACAGGACTATTACCTACGAGCAGTACTTC. Its translation is CASTDRTITYEQYF.

The V and J genes are TRBV5-6 and TRBJ2-7, with 9 bases that match TRBD1. The J segment lost 5 bases and the V segment lost 3 bases, leaving 3 bases of the junction unmatched. CDR1 is SGHDT, CDR2 YYEEEE, per germline. This CDR3 has 13 amino acids. The CDR3 protein is CASSSRDRDEQYV. For the CDR3, the DNA is TGTGCCAGCAGCTCCCGGGACAGGGACGAGCAGTACGTC.

The chain is built from TRBV19 and TRBJ1-5; D gene uncertain. This CDR3 region has 13 residues. Germline CDR1 is LNHDA and CDR2 is SQIVND (reference sequence). Trimming pared 9 bases from V and 11 bases from J, leaving 20 bases between. CDR3 DNA: TGTGCCAGCAATCCTGAATTATCTAGGGCCCAGCATTTT. Translating gives CASNPELSRAQHF.

This clonotype showed up just a few times. This chain connects TRBV27 to TRBJ2-6; D could derive from TRBD1 or TRBD2 (5 bases each). Germline-derived CDR1 and CDR2 are MNHEY and SMNVEV (reference sequence). The CDR3 has 17 residues. Trimming stripped 7 bases from V and 4 bases from J, with 20 bases between. The CDR3 region is CASTPGWGPRGANVLTF. The CDR3 DNA reads TGTGCCAGCACCCCGGGGTGGGGCCCGCGGGGGGCCAACGTCCTGACTTTC.